The next 14 T cell receptor beta chains were all read from a single sample in a study of shared clonotypes between healthy human individuals. The method was immunoSEQ multiplex PCR; TCRdb's version includes in-frame clones alone and lacks a portion of them. The sample includes some 2.1 million clones, roughly 94% of them seen just once. Sequenced sample: naive CD4+ T cells sorted from blood. Noted subset: CD45RA+ positively selected. The receptors stem from a man aged 18-30 years in good health.

J is TRBJ1-6 and V is TRBV18, with 10 positions matching TRBD1. Germline trimming cut 0 bases from V and 7 bases from J; bases unmatched to any gene: 3. The CDR3 extends over 16 amino acids. The germline CDR1 and CDR2 sequences are KGHSH and LQKENI. For the CDR3, the DNA is TGTGCCAGCTCACCACCGGGACAGGGGAGGAATTCACCCCTCCACTTT. Its translation: CASSPPGQGRNSPLHF.

The CDR3 region is CASSKTSGTGVSYEQYF. As DNA, the CDR3 is TGTGCCAGCAGCAAAACCTCCGGGACAGGGGTATCCTACGAGCAGTACTTC. The chain recombines TRBV7-9 with TRBJ2-5; 10 bases align to TRBD1. The J call may be in error: the DNA end matches TRBJ2-7 better. This CDR3 has 17 amino acids. CDR1 and CDR2 from the germline V gene are SEHNR and FQNEAQ (reference sequence).

This sequence joins TRBV5-1 and TRBJ2-7; possible D gene TRBD1, 7 bases. CDR3 length: 13 amino acids. V gave up 2 bases and J gave up 8 bases, with 14 bases separating them. The germline gives CDR1 SGHRS, CDR2 YFSETQ. The CDR3 here is CASSFTGEEQQYF. CDR3 nucleotides: TGCGCCAGCAGCTTCACAGGGGAGGAACAGCAGTACTTC. Full variable domain (remainder filled in from reference TRBV5-1 and TRBJ2-7): KAGVTQTPRYLIKTRGQQVTLSCSPISGHRSVSWYQQTPGQGLQFLFEYFSETQRNKGNFPGRFSGRQFSNSRSEMNVSTLELGDSALYLCASSFTGEEQQYFGPGTRLTVT.

This clone was observed a single time. The V call is TRBV9, the J call TRBJ2-5, with D possibly TRBD1 on 6 matching bases. The V gene's germline CDR1 is SGDLS and CDR2 YYNGEE. The CDR3 sequence is 13 residues long. The ends were cut back, 3 bases at V and 5 bases at J, with 11 bases in the middle. The CDR3 protein is CASSAGVAETQYF. The CDR3 coding sequence is TGTGCCAGCAGCGCAGGGGTGGCTGAGACCCAGTACTTC.

About this clone itself: This specimen includes other DNA sequences encoding the same CDR3. The chain recombines TRBV5-1 with TRBJ2-7, with 11 bases matching TRBD2. The CDR3 is 14 amino acids. V was clipped by 6 bases and J by 1 base; unmatched bases: 3. Germline V gene data show CDR1 as SGHRS and CDR2 as YFSETQ. The CDR3 DNA reads as TGCGCCAGCACCAGGACTAGCGGGTCCTACGAGCAGTACTTC. Its translation is CASTRTSGSYEQYF.

Ten or more counts support this clone. This sequence joins TRBV4-3 and TRBJ1-1, with D hard to call. The germline V and J ends were trimmed by 0 bases and 3 bases, with 5 bases remaining between them. This CDR3 is 13 amino acids long. Per germline, CDR1 LGHNA and CDR2 YSLEER. The CDR3 region is CASSQDGYTEAFF. CDR3 DNA: TGCGCCAGCAGCCAAGACGGTTACACTGAAGCTTTCTTT.

The CDR3 DNA reads TGCGCCAGCAGCCAAGATCCCGTACTAGCGGGAGGGGGATCCTCCTACAATGAGCAGTTCTTC. Its translation: CASSQDPVLAGGGSSYNEQFF. The V call is TRBV4-1, the J call TRBJ2-1, with 13 bases aligning to TRBD2. V was clipped by 0 bases and J by 0 bases; unmatched bases: 11. The CDR3 is 21 amino acids. Germline V gives CDR1 MGHRA, CDR2 YSYEKL.

The chain uses TRBV18 and TRBJ2-2; D is possibly TRBD1 (5 bases). CDR3 length: 15 residues. Trimming pared 4 bases from V and 6 bases from J, leaving 15 bases between. The germline CDR1 and CDR2 sequences are KGHSH and LQKENI. The CDR3 region is CASSLDRREAGELFF. The CDR3 DNA reads TGTGCCAGCTCACTCGACCGCAGGGAAGCCGGGGAGCTGTTTTTT.

This clone was picked up one time. This chain connects TRBV6-5 to TRBJ2-7; no clear D gene. V lost 5 bases to trimming and J lost 7 bases, with 12 bases between them. The CDR3 loop spans 12 amino acids. The germline gives CDR1 MNHEY, CDR2 SVGAGI. In DNA form, the CDR3 reads TGTGCCAGCAGTCGCGACGGACCAGAGCAGTACTTC. This gives the protein CASSRDGPEQYF.

The V and J genes are TRBV19 and TRBJ2-1; 10 positions match TRBD2. Germline CDR1 LNHDA, CDR2 SQIVND (reference sequence). The CDR3 covers 16 residues. The ends lost 4 bases at V and 4 bases at J; junction bases unmatched: 7. The chain's CDR3 is CASSSQRGGPYNEQFF. CDR3 in DNA: TGTGCCAGTAGTAGCCAGCGGGGGGGACCATACAATGAGCAGTTCTTC.

The gene calls are TRBV4-1 and TRBJ1-2; the D is unclear. The CDR3 consists of 13 residues. V lost 1 base, J lost 4 bases, and 7 bases lay in between. Germline CDR1 is MGHRA and CDR2 is YSYEKL. The CDR3 sequence is CASSQVEAYGYTF. The CDR3 bases are TGCGCCAGCAGCCAAGTTGAGGCCTATGGCTACACCTTC.

The chain combines TRBV28 with TRBJ2-7, with TRBD2 matching 13 bases. This CDR3 is 16 amino acids long. V lost 5 bases, J lost 4 bases, and 8 bases stayed unmatched. Per the germline V gene, CDR1 is MDHEN and CDR2 is SYDVKM. The CDR3 region is CASSPSGTSGKYEQYF. In nucleotides, the CDR3 is TGTGCCAGCAGTCCCTCCGGGACTAGCGGGAAATACGAGCAGTACTTC.

The J gene is TRBJ1-1, the V gene TRBV10-3; D remains ambiguous. Trimming took 6 bases from V and 4 from J, leaving 12 bases between them. The CDR3 spans 13 residues. Germline V lookup: CDR1 ENHRY, CDR2 SYGVKD. CDR3 in DNA: TGTGCCATCAGCGGACCGGAGGGCACTGAAGCTTTCTTT. Translating gives CAISGPEGTEAFF.

The genes are TRBV25-1 and TRBJ2-2; 10 bases agree with TRBD2. Germline trimming cut 2 bases from V and 6 bases from J; bases unmatched to any gene: 6. This CDR3 region has 16 residues. Germline CDR1 MGHDK, CDR2 SYGVNS. The DNA of the CDR3 is TGTGCCAGCAGTGAACTCAGACTAGCGGGCTCCGGGGAGCTGTTTTTT. It codes for CASSELRLAGSGELFF.